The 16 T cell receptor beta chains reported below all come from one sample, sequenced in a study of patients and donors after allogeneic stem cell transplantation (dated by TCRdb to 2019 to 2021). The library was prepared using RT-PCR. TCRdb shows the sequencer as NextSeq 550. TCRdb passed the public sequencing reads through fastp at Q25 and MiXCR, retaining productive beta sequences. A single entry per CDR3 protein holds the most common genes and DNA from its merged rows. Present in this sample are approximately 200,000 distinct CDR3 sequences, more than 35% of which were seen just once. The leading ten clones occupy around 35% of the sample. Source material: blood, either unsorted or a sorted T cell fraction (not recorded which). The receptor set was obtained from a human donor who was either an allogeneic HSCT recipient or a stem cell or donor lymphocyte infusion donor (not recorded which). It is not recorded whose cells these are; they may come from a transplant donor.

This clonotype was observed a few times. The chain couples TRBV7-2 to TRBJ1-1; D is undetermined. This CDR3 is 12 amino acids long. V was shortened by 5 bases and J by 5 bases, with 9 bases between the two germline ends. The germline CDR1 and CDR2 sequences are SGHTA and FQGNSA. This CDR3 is CASSAARTEAFF. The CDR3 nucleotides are TGTGCCAGCAGCGCCGCCCGGACTGAAGCTTTCTTT.

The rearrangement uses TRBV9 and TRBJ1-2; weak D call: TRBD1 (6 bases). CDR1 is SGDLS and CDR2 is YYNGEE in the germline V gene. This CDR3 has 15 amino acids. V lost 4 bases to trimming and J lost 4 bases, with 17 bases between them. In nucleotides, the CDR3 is TGTGCCAGCAGCCTAAGACAGGAATCCTCCTATGGCTACACCTTC. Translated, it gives CASSLRQESSYGYTF.

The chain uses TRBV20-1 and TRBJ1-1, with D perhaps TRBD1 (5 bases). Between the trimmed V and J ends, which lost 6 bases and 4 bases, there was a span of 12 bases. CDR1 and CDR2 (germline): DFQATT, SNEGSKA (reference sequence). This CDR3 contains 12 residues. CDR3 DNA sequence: TGCAGTGCAACCAGGAGGGGCACTGAAGCTTTCTTT. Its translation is CSATRRGTEAFF.

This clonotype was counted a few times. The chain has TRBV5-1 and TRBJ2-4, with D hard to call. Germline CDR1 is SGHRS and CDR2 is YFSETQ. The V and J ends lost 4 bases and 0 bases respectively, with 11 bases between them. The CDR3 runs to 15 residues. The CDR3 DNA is TGCGCCAGCAGCCCCCGTACTGTAGCCAAAAACATTCAGTACTTC. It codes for CASSPRTVAKNIQYF.

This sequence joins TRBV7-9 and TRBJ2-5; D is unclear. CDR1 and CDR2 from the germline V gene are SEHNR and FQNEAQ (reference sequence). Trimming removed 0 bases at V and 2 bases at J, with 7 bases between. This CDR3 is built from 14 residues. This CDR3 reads CASSLATAQETQYF. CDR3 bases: TGTGCCAGCAGCTTAGCGACGGCTCAAGAGACCCAGTACTTC.

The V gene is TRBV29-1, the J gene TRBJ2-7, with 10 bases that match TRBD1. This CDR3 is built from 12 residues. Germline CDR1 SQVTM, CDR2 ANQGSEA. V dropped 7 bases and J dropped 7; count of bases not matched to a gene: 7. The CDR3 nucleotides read TGCAGCGCCGGGACAGGGGCGAGGGAGCAGTACTTC. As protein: CSAGTGAREQYF.

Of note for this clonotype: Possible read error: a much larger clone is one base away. The CDR3 DNA follows: TGTGCCAGCAATCCCCGGGGCAAAAACAATGAGCAGTTCTTC. Protein: CASNPRGKNNEQFF. This chain joins TRBV12-3 or TRBV12-4 and TRBJ2-1; perhaps D is TRBD1 or TRBD2 (5 bases each). There are 14 residues in the CDR3. V was clipped by 7 bases and J by 5 bases, with 15 bases between them.

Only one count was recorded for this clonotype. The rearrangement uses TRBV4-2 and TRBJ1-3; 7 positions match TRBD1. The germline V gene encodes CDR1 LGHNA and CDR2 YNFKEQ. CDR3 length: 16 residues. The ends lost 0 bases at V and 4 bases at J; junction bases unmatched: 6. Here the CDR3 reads CASSQDLTGMGNTIYF. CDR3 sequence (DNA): TGTGCCAGCAGCCAAGATCTGACAGGGATGGGAAACACCATATATTTT.

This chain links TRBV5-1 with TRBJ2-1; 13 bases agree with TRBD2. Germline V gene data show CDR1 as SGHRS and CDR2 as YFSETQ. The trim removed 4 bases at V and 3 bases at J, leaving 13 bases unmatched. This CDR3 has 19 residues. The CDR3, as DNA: TGCGCCAGCAGCACCCGCCTCGGACTAGCGGGAGTTTTCTACAATGAGCAGTTCTTC. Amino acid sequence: CASSTRLGLAGVFYNEQFF.

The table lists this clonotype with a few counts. This CDR3 reads CASSQESTGELFF. The CDR3 DNA reads TGTGCCAGCAGCCAAGAATCAACCGGGGAGCTGTTTTTT. J is TRBJ2-2 and V is TRBV4-2; D is ambiguous. Trimming took off 0 bases at V and 5 bases at J, with 4 bases between the two ends. This CDR3 has 13 amino acids. The germline V gene has CDR1 LGHNA and CDR2 YNFKEQ.

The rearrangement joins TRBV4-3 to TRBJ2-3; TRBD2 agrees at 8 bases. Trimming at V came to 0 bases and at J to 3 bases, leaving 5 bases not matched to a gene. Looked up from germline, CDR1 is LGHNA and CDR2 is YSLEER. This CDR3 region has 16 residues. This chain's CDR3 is CASSQDMAGGTDTQYF. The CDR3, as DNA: TGCGCCAGCAGCCAAGATATGGCGGGAGGTACAGATACGCAGTATTTT.

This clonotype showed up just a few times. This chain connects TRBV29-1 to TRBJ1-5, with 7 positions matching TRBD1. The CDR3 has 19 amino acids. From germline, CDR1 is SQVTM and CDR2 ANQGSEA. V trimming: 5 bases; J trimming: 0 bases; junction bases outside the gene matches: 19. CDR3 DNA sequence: TGCAGCGTTCTATCCGGGACAGCTACCCAGGCATATAGCAATCAGCCCCAGCATTTT. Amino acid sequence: CSVLSGTATQAYSNQPQHF.

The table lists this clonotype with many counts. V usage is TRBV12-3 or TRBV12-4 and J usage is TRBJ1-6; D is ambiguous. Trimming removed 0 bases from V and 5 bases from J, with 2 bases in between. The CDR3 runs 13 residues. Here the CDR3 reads CASSLADNSPLHF. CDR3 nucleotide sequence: TGTGCCAGCAGTTTAGCGGATAATTCACCCCTCCACTTT.

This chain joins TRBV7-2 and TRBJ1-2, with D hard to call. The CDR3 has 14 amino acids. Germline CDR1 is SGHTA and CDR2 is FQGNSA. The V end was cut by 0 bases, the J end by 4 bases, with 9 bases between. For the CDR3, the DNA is TGTGCCAGCAGCTTAGCGTCCTCGGGCTATGGCTACACCTTC. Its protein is CASSLASSGYGYTF.

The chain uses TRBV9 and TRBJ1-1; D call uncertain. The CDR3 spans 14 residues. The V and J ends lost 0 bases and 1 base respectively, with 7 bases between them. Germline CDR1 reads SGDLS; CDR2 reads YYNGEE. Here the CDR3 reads CASSVAFRNTEAFF. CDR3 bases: TGTGCCAGCAGCGTAGCTTTTAGGAACACTGAAGCTTTCTTT.

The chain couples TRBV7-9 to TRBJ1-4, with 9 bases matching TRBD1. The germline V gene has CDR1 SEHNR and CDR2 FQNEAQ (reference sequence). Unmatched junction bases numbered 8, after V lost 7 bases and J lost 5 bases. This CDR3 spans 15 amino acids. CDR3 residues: CASIQTGQGNEKLFF. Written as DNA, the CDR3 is TGTGCCAGCATCCAAACAGGACAGGGGAATGAAAAACTGTTTTTT.